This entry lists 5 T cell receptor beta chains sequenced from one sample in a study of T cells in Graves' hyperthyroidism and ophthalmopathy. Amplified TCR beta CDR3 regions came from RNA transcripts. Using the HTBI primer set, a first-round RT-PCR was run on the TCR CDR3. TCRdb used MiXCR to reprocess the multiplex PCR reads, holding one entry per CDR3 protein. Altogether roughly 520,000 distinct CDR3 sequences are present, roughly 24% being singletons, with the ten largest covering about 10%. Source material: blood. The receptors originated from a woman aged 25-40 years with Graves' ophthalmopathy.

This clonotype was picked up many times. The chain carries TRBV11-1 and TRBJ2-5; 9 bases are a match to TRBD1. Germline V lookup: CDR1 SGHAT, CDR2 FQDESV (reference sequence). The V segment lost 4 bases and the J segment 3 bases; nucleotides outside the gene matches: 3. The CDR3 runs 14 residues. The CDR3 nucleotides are TGTGCCAGCAGCTGGGACAGGGCCGAAGAGACCCAGTACTTC. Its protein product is CASSWDRAEETQYF.

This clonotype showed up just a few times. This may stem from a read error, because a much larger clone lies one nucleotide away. CDR3 residues: CAGRTSGGAETQYF. CDR3 nucleotides: TGTGCCGGCAGGACTAGCGGGGGGGCCGAGACCCAGTACTTC. V is TRBV7-2 and J is TRBJ2-5; 15 bases are shared with TRBD2. This CDR3 is 14 amino acids long. Germline assignment: CDR1 SGHTA and CDR2 FQGNSA.

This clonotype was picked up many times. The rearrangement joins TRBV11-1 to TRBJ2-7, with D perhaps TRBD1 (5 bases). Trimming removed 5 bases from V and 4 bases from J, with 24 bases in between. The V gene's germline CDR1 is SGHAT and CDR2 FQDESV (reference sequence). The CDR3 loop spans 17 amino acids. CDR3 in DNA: TGTGCCAGCAGCCCGACCAGGGTATGGGCAGTGAATTACGAGCAGTACTTC. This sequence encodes CASSPTRVWAVNYEQYF.

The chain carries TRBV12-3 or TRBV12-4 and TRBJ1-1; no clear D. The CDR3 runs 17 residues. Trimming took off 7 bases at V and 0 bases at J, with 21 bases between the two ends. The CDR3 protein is CASTLETHFDVNTEAFF. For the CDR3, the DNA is TGTGCCAGCACCCTAGAGACCCACTTCGATGTGAACACTGAAGCTTTCTTT.

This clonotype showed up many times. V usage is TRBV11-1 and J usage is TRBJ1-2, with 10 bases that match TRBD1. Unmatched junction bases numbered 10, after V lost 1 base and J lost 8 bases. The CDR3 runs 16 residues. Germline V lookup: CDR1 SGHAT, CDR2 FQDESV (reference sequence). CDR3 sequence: CASSLGVVDRGDGYTF. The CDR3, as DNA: TGTGCCAGCAGCTTAGGAGTGGTGGACAGGGGGGACGGCTACACCTTC.